Following are 22 T cell receptor beta chains from one sample sequenced in a study of blood T cell repertoires in COVID-19. The method was immunoSEQ multiplex PCR; TCRdb's version includes in-frame clones alone and lacks a portion of them. The repertoire includes 250,000 or so clones, about 90% of them detected once, and more than 10% sits in the top ten. The sequenced sample consisted of PBMCs or T cells enriched from blood (not recorded which). Receptor source: a young man who had recovered from COVID-19.

The chain has TRBV4-1 and TRBJ1-6, with 10 bases lining up with TRBD1. V lost 6 bases and J lost 8; bases outside the gene matches: 7. The CDR3 contains 15 residues. Looked up from germline, CDR1 is MGHRA and CDR2 is YSYEKL. The CDR3 coding sequence is TGCGCCAGCAGGCGGGATGGACAGGGGGATTCACCCCTCCACTTT. It codes for CASRRDGQGDSPLHF.

This clone was seen only a few times. The chain uses TRBV4-2 and TRBJ2-6; 10 bases fit TRBD1. Germline assignment: CDR1 LGHNA and CDR2 YNFKEQ. The CDR3 covers 19 residues. V gave up 5 bases and J gave up 4 bases; unmatched junction bases: 14. The CDR3, as DNA: TGTGCCAGCAGCTCCCCGACAGGGGGCCTAAATTCCGGGGCCAACGTCCTGACTTTC. It codes for CASSSPTGGLNSGANVLTF.

V gene TRBV4-3 combines with J gene TRBJ2-7; 7 nucleotides align to TRBD1. Unmatched junction bases numbered 1, after V lost 1 base and J lost 1 base. The CDR3 has 14 residues. CDR1 is LGHNA, CDR2 YSLEER, per germline. CDR3 sequence (DNA): TGCGCCAGCAGCCAAGGGGACAGATCCTACGAGCAGTACTTC. This codes for CASSQGDRSYEQYF.

V and J are TRBV6-5 and TRBJ1-6, with D unclear. Per germline, CDR1 MNHEY and CDR2 SVGAGI. V gave up 4 bases and J gave up 13 bases, with 14 bases separating them. The CDR3 totals 13 residues. The CDR3 nucleotides are TGTGCCAGCAGTTCCGATCACGCGGCCCCCCTCCACTTT. Protein product: CASSSDHAAPLHF.

The chain is built from TRBV10-1 and TRBJ1-4; TRBD1 is a possible D gene (5 bases). V gave up 4 bases and J gave up 4 bases, with 7 bases separating them. CDR3 length: 13 residues. Germline loops: CDR1 WNHNN, CDR2 SYGVQD (reference sequence). The CDR3 DNA sequence: TGCGCCAGCAGTGGGGGCCTTAATGAAAAACTGTTTTTT. Translated: CASSGGLNEKLFF.

This sequence joins TRBV19 and TRBJ1-2, with TRBD1 matching over 11 bases. Germline CDR1 LNHDA, CDR2 SQIVND (reference sequence). Germline trimming cut 6 bases from V and 7 bases from J; bases unmatched to any gene: 7. This CDR3 is built from 14 residues. The CDR3 is CASSWTGGSAGYTF. CDR3 in DNA: TGTGCCAGTAGCTGGACAGGGGGCTCGGCTGGCTACACCTTC.

The J gene is TRBJ1-5, the V gene TRBV28; perhaps TRBD1 as D (5 bases). Deletions cut 9 bases from V and 2 bases from J, with 14 bases between. The germline CDR1 and CDR2 sequences are MDHEN and SYDVKM. The CDR3 runs to 14 residues. The CDR3 loop is CASKGSLGNQPQHF. CDR3 DNA sequence: TGTGCCAGTAAGGGGTCGTTGGGCAATCAGCCCCAGCATTTT.

As for this clone: The junction does not match germline at one end; this may be a read error. The chain recombines TRBV3-1 (or the pseudogene TRBV3-2) with TRBJ1-2, with 7 bases that match TRBD1. The CDR3 totals 11 residues. The germline V gene encodes CDR1 LGHDT and CDR2 YNNKEL (reference sequence). The CDR3 here is CASSQEGTEHF. The CDR3 coding sequence is TGTGCCAGCAGCCAAGAAGGGACAGAGCATTTC.

This sequence joins TRBV27 and TRBJ1-5; 8 bases match TRBD1. The J segment lost 5 bases and the V segment lost 3 bases, leaving 3 bases of the junction unmatched. This CDR3 region has 14 residues. CDR1 MNHEY and CDR2 SMNVEV come from the germline V gene (reference sequence). DNA of the CDR3: TGTGCCAGCAGTTTTGGACAGGGCCATCAGCCCCAGCATTTT. Translation gives CASSFGQGHQPQHF.

The V call is TRBV7-9, the J call TRBJ2-1; D is uncertain. In germline, CDR1 is SEHNR, CDR2 FQNEAQ (reference sequence). Trimming cost V 8 bases and J 9 bases, with 20 bases left between them. CDR3 size: 14 residues. The CDR3 coding sequence is TGTGCCAGCGGTAAGGTCGGAGATCGGGTTGAGCAGTTCTTC. Translation gives CASGKVGDRVEQFF.

A single count supports this clone. V gene TRBV18 combines with J gene TRBJ2-7; TRBD1 matches at 8 bases. CDR3 size: 14 residues. V lost 2 bases, J lost 3 bases, and 3 bases stayed unmatched. The germline CDR1 and CDR2 sequences are KGHSH and LQKENI. CDR3 bases: TGTGCCAGCTCACCAAAGACAGGGGACTACGAGCAGTACTTC. Its translation: CASSPKTGDYEQYF.

This chain joins TRBV1 and TRBJ1-1; the DNA was not used to check the table's D call, TRBD1. TRBV1 is designated a pseudogene. There are 16 residues in the CDR3. CDR3 amino acids: CTSSLAIQGLNTEAFF. The CDR3, as DNA: TGCACCAGCAGCCTAGCAATCCAGGGTCTGAACACTGAAGCTTTCTTT.

CDR3 DNA sequence: TGTGCCAGCAGTTTATGGGAGAACGATGAAGCTTTCTTT. It specifies CASSLWENDEAFF. The chain employs TRBV12-3 or TRBV12-4 and TRBJ1-1; D gene ambiguous. The V gene lost 2 bases and the J gene lost 7 bases, with 11 bases spanning the gap. CDR3 length: 13 amino acids.

This clone occurred a few times. The chain carries TRBV2 and TRBJ2-6; D gene unclear. Trimming pared 5 bases from V and 3 bases from J, leaving 8 bases between. The CDR3 has 14 residues. CDR1 is SNHLY and CDR2 is FYNNEI in the germline V gene. The CDR3 protein is CASSSGFGANVLTF. The CDR3 DNA is TGTGCCAGCAGTTCCGGGTTTGGGGCCAACGTCCTGACTTTC. The full variable domain, with the rest looked up from reference TRBV2 and TRBJ2-6, is EPEVTQTPSHQVTQMGQEVILRCVPISNHLYFYWYRQILGQKVEFLVSFYNNEISEKSEIFDDQFSVERPDGSNFTLKIRSTKLEDSAMYFCASSSGFGANVLTFGAGSRLTVL.

The chain links TRBV30 to TRBJ1-2; 8 bases agree with TRBD1. The CDR3 is 14 residues long. Per germline, CDR1 GTSNPN and CDR2 SVGIG (reference sequence). The J segment lost 2 bases and the V segment lost 3 bases, leaving 5 bases of the junction unmatched. In DNA form, the CDR3 reads TGTGCCTGGAGGATCGGACAGGGAAACTATGGCTACACCTTC. It translates to CAWRIGQGNYGYTF.

The rearrangement links TRBV9 to TRBJ1-2; no clear D gene. The CDR3 is 14 amino acids. CDR1 and CDR2 from the germline V gene are SGDLS and YYNGEE. V was clipped by 3 bases and J by 5 bases, with 14 bases between them. CDR3 amino acids: CASSDPLSPYGYTF. The CDR3 DNA is TGTGCCAGCAGCGACCCGCTTAGTCCATATGGCTACACCTTC.

The rearrangement uses TRBV4-1 and TRBJ2-7, with D possibly matching TRBD2 (7 bases). Germline lookup yields CDR1 MGHRA and CDR2 YSYEKL. V shed 2 bases and J shed 4 bases, with 21 bases lying between them. The CDR3 has 17 residues. CDR3 in amino acids: CASSQSMGTSGTYEQYF. The CDR3 DNA reads TGCGCCAGCAGCCAATCTATGGGTACGAGCGGGACATACGAGCAGTACTTC.

This clone was detected only a few times. This rearrangement joins TRBV19 to TRBJ2-1; 7 nucleotides agree with TRBD2. CDR1 LNHDA and CDR2 SQIVND come from the germline V gene (reference sequence). The CDR3 spans 19 residues. J lost 1 base, V lost 3 bases, and 15 bases had no gene match. The CDR3 bases are TGTGCCAGTAGTATCGTAGCGGGTCCCCTCGGCAGGTCCTACAATGAGCAGTTCTTC. Translated, it gives CASSIVAGPLGRSYNEQFF.

This chain connects TRBV24-1 to TRBJ2-1, with TRBD1 matching 10 bases. Germline lookup yields CDR1 KGHDR and CDR2 SFDVKD. V dropped 3 bases and J dropped 2; count of bases not matched to a gene: 3. The CDR3 covers 16 residues. The CDR3 coding sequence is TGTGCCACCAGTGATCCGGGACAGGGGACCTACAATGAGCAGTTCTTC. Protein product: CATSDPGQGTYNEQFF.

This chain joins TRBV21-1 and TRBJ2-4; no check of the table's D call, TRBD2, against the DNA was made. TRBV21-1 is labeled a pseudogene. CDR3 length: 15 amino acids. This chain's CDR3 is CASSTGLAPKNIQYF. CDR3 DNA sequence: TGTGCCAGCAGTACGGGACTAGCTCCCAAAAACATTCAGTACTTC.

The V call is TRBV5-1, the J call TRBJ2-5, with 14 positions matching TRBD2. The germline V gene has CDR1 SGHRS and CDR2 YFSETQ. Losses at the gene ends were 5 bases for V and 5 bases for J; bases not matched to a gene: 5. The CDR3 covers 15 residues. The CDR3 DNA reads as TGCGCCAGCAGGACTAGCGGGGGGGCGGGGGAGACCCAGTACTTC. As protein: CASRTSGGAGETQYF.

V is TRBV5-1 and J is TRBJ2-1, with 10 bases fitting TRBD1. Germline V gene lookup returns CDR1 SGHRS and CDR2 YFSETQ. The CDR3 consists of 17 residues. Trimming removed 4 bases from V and 2 bases from J; junction bases left unmatched: 9. CDR3: CASSSLPGQGTYNEQFF. CDR3 sequence (DNA): TGCGCCAGCAGCAGTCTACCGGGACAGGGGACCTACAATGAGCAGTTCTTC.